This T cell receptor (beta chain) emerged from a study of cytomegalovirus exposure and HLA in healthy donors. The CDR3 covers 15 residues. The junction had 7 bases not matched to a gene; V was cut back by 7 bases and J by 6 bases. Germline-derived CDR1 and CDR2 are SGHVS and FQNEAQ. The PCR contained 60 Vbeta and 13 Jbeta primers. Repertoires were generated with immunoSEQ multiplex PCR, while TCRdb's copy carries only in-frame clones and drops some. This table has 150,000 to 200,000 clones, approximately 72% appearing once. The clonotype was recovered from a man in his forties in good health and CMV-seropositive. The sequencing input was PBMCs. The chain is built from TRBV7-8 and TRBJ2-3, with 13 bases matching TRBD2. The CDR3 region has the DNA TGTGCCAGCAAGACTAGCGGGGGGCGAGTGGATACGCAGTATTTT. Protein sequence: CASKTSGGRVDTQYF.